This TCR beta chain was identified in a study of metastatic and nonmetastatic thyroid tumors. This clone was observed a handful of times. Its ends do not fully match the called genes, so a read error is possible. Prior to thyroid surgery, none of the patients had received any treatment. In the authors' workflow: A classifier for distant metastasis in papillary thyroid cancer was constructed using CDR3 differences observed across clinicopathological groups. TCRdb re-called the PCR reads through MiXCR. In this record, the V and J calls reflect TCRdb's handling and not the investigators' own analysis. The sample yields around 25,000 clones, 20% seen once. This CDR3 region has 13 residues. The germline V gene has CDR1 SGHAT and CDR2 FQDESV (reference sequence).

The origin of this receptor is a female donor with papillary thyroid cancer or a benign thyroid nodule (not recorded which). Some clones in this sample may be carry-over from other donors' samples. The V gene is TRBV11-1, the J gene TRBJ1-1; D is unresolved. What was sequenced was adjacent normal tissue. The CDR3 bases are TGTGCCGGCAGCTTCGCCATGAACGCTGAAGCTTTCTTT. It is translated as CAGSFAMNAEAFF.